This entry features one T cell receptor (beta chain) sequence. Antigen unknown. In the same sample, other DNA sequences code for this CDR3. TCRdb keeps only in-frame clones here, not all; method: immunoSEQ multiplex PCR. The sample includes roughly 2.4 million clones, more than 90% seen only once; the top ten take 0.1% to 0.15%. These data originate in a study of shared clonotypes between healthy human individuals. Study-wide points: In having few donors, the study represented limited genetic and exposure-history diversity.

CDR3 length: 10 residues. The germline V gene has CDR1 DFQATT and CDR2 SNEGSKA (reference sequence). Trimming removed 6 bases from V and 5 bases from J, with 7 bases in between. The receptor comes from a man aged 18-30 years in good health. This chain joins TRBV20-1 and TRBJ2-5; D not resolved. Sequencing was performed on naive CD4+ T cells sorted from blood. Documented subset: CD45RA+ positively selected. The CDR3 reads CSALRETQYF. The CDR3 DNA reads as TGCAGTGCCCTGCGGGAGACCCAGTACTTC.